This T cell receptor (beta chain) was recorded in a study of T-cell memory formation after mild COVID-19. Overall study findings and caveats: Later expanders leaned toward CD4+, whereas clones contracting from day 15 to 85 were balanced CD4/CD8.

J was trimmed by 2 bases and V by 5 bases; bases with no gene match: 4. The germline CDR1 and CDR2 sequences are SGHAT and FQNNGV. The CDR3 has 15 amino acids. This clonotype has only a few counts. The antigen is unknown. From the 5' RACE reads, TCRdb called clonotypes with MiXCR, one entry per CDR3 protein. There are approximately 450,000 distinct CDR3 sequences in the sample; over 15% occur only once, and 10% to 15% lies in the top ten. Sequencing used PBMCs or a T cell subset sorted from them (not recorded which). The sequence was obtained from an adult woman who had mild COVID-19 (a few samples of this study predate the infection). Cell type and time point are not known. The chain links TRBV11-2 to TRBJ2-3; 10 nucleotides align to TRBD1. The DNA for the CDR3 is TGTGCCAGCAGCACCGGGACAGGGGACACAGATACGCAGTATTTT. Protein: CASSTGTGDTDTQYF.